The entry that follows covers one TCR beta chain sequence. This clonotype was detected a few times. No antigen is known for it. Base qualities are not recorded, but no much larger clone differs from it by a single base. The sample belongs to a study of early T cells in non-severe SARS-CoV-2 infection (dated by TCRdb to about 2021). About the full investigation: Bulk RNA from unsorted whole blood was used for TCR sequencing, so alpha and beta chains could not be paired. Findings and caveats that apply to the study as a whole: VDJdb matching was skewed toward anti-spike CD8 responses and likely underestimated virus-specific expansions by missing private and CD4 specificities.

The library was built by means of 5' RACE. This sample was sequenced with a NextSeq 500. In the TCR library protocol, unique molecular identifiers were attached to individual cDNA molecules to correct for PCR bias and sequencing error. TCR alpha and beta chains were both sequenced, and the abundances of alpha and beta sequences in each sample were closely correlated with each other. On the study's bioinformatics: V gene, J gene and CDR3 annotation of TCR sequences was performed with Decombinator V4. TCRs were defined as expanded if a significant change between any two time points was detected under a Poisson model with p below 0.0001. Abundances of TCRs were expressed as counts per million after normalisation to the total number of TCRs sequenced in each sample. TRAV1-2 paired with TRAJ12, TRAJ20 or TRAJ33 defined MAIT TCRs, while TRAV10 paired with TRAJ18 defined iNKT TCRs. VDJdb, accessed 1 November 2021, was searched for CMV, EBV and SARS-CoV-2 annotated TCRs, excluding TCRs annotated for multiple antigens. The public reads were reprocessed in TCRdb via fastp at Q25 and MiXCR, keeping in-frame beta chains. When rows share a CDR3 protein, they turn into one entry using the most common DNA and genes. It is TCRdb's table, rather than the study itself, that gives the V and J calls and clone size. The sample records about 98,000 distinct CDR3 sequences, around 14% of which are singletons. Of the sample, around 7% falls within the top ten clones.

This was a case-control study nested in a cohort of healthcare workers in London, UK, who had nasopharyngeal swab PCR tests and blood samples taken every week. Healthcare workers were recruited during the week of the UK lockdown, between 23 and 31 March 2020, and followed weekly for up to about 15 weeks. The germline V gene specifies SQVTM as CDR1 and ANQGSEA as CDR2. Inclusive of the bounding cysteine and phenylalanine, the CDR3 is 12 residues long. Here the CDR3 DNA is all that survives: 36 bases in frame from base 1. V and J are truncated by 6 bases and 3 bases respectively, leaving an intervening sequence of 11 bases.

The chain is encoded by TRBV29-1 joined to TRBJ2-5; the D gene is possibly TRBD2, with 5 bases matching. The sequencing input was whole blood. The sequence was obtained from an adult who was a healthcare worker with PCR-confirmed SARS-CoV-2 infection or an uninfected control (not recorded which). The CDR3 protein sequence reads: CSVLVREETQYF. The nucleotides read TGCAGCGTCCTGGTGCGGGAAGAGACCCAGTACTTC. Supplemented by the reference TRBV29-1 and TRBJ2-5 proteins around the CDR3, the complete variable domain is SAVISQKPSRDICQRGTSLTIQCQVDSQVTMMFWYRQQPGQSLTLIATANQGSEATYESGFVIDKFPISRPNLTFSTLTVSNMSPEDSSIYLCSVLVREETQYFGPGTRLLVL.